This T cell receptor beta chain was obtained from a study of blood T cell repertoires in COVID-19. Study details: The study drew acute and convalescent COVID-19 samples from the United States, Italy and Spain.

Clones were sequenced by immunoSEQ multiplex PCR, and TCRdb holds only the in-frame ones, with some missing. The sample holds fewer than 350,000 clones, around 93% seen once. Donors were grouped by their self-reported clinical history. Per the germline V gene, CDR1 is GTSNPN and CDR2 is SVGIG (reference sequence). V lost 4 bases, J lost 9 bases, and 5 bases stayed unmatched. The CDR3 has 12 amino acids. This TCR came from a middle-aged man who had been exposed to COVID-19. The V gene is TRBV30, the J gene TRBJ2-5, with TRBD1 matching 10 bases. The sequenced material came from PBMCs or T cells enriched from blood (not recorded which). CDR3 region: CAWTGQGLPQYF. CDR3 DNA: TGTGCCTGGACGGGACAGGGGCTGCCCCAGTACTTC.